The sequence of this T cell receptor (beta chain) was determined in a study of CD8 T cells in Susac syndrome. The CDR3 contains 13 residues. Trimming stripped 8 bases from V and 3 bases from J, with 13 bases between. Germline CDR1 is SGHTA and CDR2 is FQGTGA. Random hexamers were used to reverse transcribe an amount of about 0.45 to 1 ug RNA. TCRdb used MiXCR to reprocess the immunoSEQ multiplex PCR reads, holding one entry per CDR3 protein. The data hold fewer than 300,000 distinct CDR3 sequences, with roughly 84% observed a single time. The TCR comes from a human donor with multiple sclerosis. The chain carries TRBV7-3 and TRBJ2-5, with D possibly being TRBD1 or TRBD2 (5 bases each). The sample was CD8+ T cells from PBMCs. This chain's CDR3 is CASALGVKETQYF. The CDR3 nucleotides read TGTGCCAGCGCCCTGGGGGTTAAAGAGACCCAGTACTTC.